The clone carrying this T cell receptor (beta chain) was picked up many times. TCRdb used MiXCR to reprocess the 5' RACE reads, holding one entry per CDR3 protein. Among 320,000 or so distinct CDR3 sequences listed, about 7.8% were seen once. The record originates from a study of T cells after yellow fever vaccination. Per germline, CDR1 SGHTA and CDR2 FQGNSA. The CDR3 contains 15 residues. V was trimmed by 1 base and J by 5 bases, leaving 12 bases between them. This specimen was PBMCs, taken roughly seven weeks after the first yellow fever vaccination. This sequence joins TRBV7-2 and TRBJ1-5; D gene ambiguous. The receptor's source is a man aged 18 to 30 who received the YFV17D yellow fever vaccine. Here the CDR3 reads CASSLGSAVHQPQHF. CDR3 sequence (DNA): TGTGCCAGCAGCTTAGGTTCGGCAGTTCATCAGCCCCAGCATTTT.